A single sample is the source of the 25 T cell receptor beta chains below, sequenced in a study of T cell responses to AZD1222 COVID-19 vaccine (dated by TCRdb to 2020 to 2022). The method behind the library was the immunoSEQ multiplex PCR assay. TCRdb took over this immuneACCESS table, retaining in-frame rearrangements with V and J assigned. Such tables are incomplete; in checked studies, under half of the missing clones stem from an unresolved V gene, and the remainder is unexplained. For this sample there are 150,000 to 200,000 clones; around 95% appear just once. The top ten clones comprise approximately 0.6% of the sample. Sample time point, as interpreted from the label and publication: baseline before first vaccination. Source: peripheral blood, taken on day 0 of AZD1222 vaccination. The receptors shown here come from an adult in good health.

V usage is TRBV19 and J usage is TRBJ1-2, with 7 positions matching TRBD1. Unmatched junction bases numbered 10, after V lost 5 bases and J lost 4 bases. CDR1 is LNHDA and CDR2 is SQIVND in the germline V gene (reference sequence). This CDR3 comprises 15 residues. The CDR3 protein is CASSPGTALGYGYTF. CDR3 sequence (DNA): TGTGCCAGTAGTCCCGGGACAGCCTTAGGCTATGGCTACACCTTC.

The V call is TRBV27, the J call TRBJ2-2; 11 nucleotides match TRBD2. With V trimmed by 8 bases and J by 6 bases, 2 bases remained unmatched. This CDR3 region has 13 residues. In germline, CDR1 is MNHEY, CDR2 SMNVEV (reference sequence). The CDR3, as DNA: TGTGCCAGCCTTAGCGGGAGGGCCGGGGAGCTGTTTTTT. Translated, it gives CASLSGRAGELFF.

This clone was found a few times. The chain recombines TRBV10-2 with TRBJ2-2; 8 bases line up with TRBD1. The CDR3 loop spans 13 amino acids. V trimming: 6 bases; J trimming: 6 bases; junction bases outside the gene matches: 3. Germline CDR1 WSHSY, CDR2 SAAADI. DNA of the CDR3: TGCGCCAGCAGGGACAGGGAGGCCGGGGAGCTGTTTTTT. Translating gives CASRDREAGELFF.

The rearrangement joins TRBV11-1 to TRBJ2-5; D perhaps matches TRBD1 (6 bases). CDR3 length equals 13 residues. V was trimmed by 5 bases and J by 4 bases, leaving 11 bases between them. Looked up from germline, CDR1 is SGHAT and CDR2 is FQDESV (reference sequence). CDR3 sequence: CASSRPRGETQYF. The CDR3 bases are TGTGCCAGCAGCCGGCCCAGGGGAGAGACCCAGTACTTC.

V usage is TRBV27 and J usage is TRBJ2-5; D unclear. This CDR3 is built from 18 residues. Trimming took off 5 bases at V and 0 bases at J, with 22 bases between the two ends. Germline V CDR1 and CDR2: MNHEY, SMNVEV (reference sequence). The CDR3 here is CASSPRIHSRPYQETQYF. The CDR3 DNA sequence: TGTGCCAGCAGTCCCAGAATCCACTCCCGACCGTACCAAGAGACCCAGTACTTC.

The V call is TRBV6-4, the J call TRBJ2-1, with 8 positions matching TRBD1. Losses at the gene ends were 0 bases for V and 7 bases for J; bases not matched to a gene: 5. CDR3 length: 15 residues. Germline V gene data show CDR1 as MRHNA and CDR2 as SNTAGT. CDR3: CASSDSGQGANEQFF. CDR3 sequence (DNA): TGTGCCAGCAGTGACTCGGGCCAGGGGGCAAATGAGCAGTTCTTC.

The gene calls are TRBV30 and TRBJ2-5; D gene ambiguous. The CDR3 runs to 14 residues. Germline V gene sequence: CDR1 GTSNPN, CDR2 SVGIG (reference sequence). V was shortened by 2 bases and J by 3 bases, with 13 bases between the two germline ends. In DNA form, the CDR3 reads TGTGCCTGGAGTCAGGCTTCTTTAGAAGAGACCCAGTACTTC. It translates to CAWSQASLEETQYF.

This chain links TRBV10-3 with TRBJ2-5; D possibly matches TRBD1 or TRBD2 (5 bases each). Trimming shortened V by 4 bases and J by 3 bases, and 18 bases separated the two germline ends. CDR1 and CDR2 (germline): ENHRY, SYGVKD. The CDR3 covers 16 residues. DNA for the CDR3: TGTGCCATCAGTGGCGTTAAGGGACGCCCAGAAGAGACCCAGTACTTC. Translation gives CAISGVKGRPEETQYF.

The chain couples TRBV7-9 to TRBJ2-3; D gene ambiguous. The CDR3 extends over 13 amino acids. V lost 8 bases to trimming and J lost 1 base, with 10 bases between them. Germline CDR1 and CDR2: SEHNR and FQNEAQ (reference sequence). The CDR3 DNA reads TGTGCCAGCCGGGCGGTGGGCACAGATACGCAGTATTTT. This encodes CASRAVGTDTQYF.

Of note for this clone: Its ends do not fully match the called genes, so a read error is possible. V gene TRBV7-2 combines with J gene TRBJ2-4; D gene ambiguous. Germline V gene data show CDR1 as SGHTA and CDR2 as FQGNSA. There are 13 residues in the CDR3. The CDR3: CASSLPRRARWDF. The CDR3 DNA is TGTGCCAGCAGCTTACCGCGTCGGGCTCGCTGGGACTTC.

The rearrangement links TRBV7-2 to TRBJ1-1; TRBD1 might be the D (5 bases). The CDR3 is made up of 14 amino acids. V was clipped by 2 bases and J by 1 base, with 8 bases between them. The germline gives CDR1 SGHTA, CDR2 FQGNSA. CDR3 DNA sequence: TGTGCCAGCAGCTTATACCAGGGGAACACTGAAGCTTTCTTT. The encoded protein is CASSLYQGNTEAFF.

For the CDR3, the DNA is TGTGCCAGCAGCCCTAGGGGGGCTTCTCCTCAAGAGACCCAGTACTTC. Its protein is CASSPRGASPQETQYF. The V and J genes are TRBV11-2 and TRBJ2-5; D is possibly TRBD1 or TRBD2 (6 bases each). Germline V lookup: CDR1 SGHAT, CDR2 FQNNGV. The CDR3 is 16 amino acids. Trimming removed 5 bases from V and 2 bases from J, with 18 bases in between.

CDR3 sequence (DNA): TGCGCCAGCAGCTTGGACCTGCAAGAGACCCAGTACTTC. Amino acids: CASSLDLQETQYF. The chain couples TRBV5-1 to TRBJ2-5; D uncertain. Germline CDR1 reads SGHRS; CDR2 reads YFSETQ. This CDR3 is 13 amino acids long. V was clipped by 0 bases and J by 2 bases, with 5 bases between them.

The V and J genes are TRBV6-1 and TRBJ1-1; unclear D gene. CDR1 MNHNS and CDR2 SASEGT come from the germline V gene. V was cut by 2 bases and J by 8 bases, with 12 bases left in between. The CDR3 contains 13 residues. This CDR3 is CASSENGLREAFF. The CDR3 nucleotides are TGTGCCAGCAGTGAAAACGGGTTACGGGAAGCTTTCTTT.

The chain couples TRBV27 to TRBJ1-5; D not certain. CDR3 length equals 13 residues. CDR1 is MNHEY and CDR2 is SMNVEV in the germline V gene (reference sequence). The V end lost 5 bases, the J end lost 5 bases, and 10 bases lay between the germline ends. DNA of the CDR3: TGTGCCAGCAGTCCTAGAAATTATCAGCCCCAGCATTTT. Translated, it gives CASSPRNYQPQHF.

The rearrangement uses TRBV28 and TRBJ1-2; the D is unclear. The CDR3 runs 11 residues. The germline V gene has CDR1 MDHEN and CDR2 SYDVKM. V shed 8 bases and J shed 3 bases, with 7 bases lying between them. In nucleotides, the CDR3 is TGTGCCAGCGGATCGTACTATGGCTACACCTTC. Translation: CASGSYYGYTF.

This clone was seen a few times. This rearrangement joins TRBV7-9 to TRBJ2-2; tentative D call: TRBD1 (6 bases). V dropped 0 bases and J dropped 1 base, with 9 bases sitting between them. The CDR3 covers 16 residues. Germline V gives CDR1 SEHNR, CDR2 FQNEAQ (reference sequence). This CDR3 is CASSLAGGQNTGELFF. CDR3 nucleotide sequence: TGTGCCAGCAGCTTAGCTGGGGGACAGAACACCGGGGAGCTGTTTTTT.

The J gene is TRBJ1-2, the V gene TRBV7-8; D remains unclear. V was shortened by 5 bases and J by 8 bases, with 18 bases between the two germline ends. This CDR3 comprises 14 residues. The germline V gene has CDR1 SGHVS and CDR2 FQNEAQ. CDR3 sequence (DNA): TGTGCCAGCAGCGCCGAGAGGGTGGGAAACGGCTACACCTTC. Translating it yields CASSAERVGNGYTF.

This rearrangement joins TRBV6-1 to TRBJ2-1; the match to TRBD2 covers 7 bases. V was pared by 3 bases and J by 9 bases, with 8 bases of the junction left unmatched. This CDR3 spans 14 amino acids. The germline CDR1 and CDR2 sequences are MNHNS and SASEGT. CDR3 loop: CASSDWGGQLEQFF. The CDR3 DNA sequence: TGTGCCAGCAGTGATTGGGGGGGTCAGCTTGAGCAGTTCTTC.

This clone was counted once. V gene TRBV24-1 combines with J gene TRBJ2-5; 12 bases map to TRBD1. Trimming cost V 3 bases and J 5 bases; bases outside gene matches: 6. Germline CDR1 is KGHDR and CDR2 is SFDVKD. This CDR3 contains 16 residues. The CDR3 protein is CATSDRGQGARETQYF. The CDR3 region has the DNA TGTGCCACCAGTGATCGGGGACAGGGGGCGCGGGAGACCCAGTACTTC.

CDR3 nucleotide sequence: TGTGCCAGCAGTGAGGGGAGGGAAAGTGAAAAACTGTTTTTT. It specifies CASSEGRESEKLFF. V usage is TRBV6-1 and J usage is TRBJ1-4; D remains ambiguous. Trimming pared 3 bases from V and 7 bases from J, leaving 12 bases between. Germline V gene lookup returns CDR1 MNHNS and CDR2 SASEGT. The CDR3 length is 14 residues.

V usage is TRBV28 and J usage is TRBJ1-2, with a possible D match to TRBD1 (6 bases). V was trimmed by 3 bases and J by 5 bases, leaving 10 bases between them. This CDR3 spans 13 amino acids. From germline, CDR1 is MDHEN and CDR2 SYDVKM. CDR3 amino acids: CASSLPGAYGYTF. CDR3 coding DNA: TGTGCCAGCAGTTTGCCAGGGGCATATGGCTACACCTTC.

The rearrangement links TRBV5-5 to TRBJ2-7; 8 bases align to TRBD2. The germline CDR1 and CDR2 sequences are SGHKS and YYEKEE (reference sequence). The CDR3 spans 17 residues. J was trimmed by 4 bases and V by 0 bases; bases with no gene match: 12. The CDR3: CASSLATKAGASYEQYF. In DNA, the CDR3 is TGTGCCAGCAGCTTGGCTACAAAAGCGGGAGCTAGTTACGAGCAGTACTTC.

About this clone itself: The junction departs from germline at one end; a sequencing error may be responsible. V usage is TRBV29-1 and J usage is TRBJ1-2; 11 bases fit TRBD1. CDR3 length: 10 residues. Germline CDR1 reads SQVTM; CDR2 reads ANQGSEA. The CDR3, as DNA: TGCAGCGTTGATTCCGGGACAGGGGGCTTC. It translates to CSVDSGTGGF.

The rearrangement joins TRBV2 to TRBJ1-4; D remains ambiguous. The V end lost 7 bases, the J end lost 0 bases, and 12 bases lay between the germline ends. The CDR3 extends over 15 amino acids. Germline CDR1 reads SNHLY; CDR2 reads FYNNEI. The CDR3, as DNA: TGTGCCAGCACCCGAAGGGCTGCAACTAATGAAAAACTGTTTTTT. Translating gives CASTRRAATNEKLFF. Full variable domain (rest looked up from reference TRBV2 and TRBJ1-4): EPEVTQTPSHQVTQMGQEVILRCVPISNHLYFYWYRQILGQKVEFLVSFYNNEISEKSEIFDDQFSVERPDGSNFTLKIRSTKLEDSAMYFCASTRRAATNEKLFFGSGTQLSVL.